The 20 T cell receptor beta chains below were found in one sample sequenced in a study of early T cells in non-severe SARS-CoV-2 infection (dated by TCRdb to the early 2020s). Library generation was performed with 5' RACE. TCRdb shows the sequencer as NextSeq 500. Clones were called with MiXCR by TCRdb after fastp trimmed the public reads at Q25, and only in-frame beta chains were retained. When rows share a CDR3 protein, they turn into one entry using the most common DNA and genes. This sample has fewer than 100,000 distinct CDR3 sequences in its table, and over 9.5% of those were observed once. The ten biggest clones cover 3.4% of the sample. Source material: whole blood. Source of these receptors: an adult who was a healthcare worker with PCR-confirmed SARS-CoV-2 infection or an uninfected control (not recorded which).

This clonotype was seen at least ten times. J is TRBJ1-6 and V is TRBV29-1; 7 bases are a match to TRBD1. Germline V lookup: CDR1 SQVTM, CDR2 ANQGSEA. The CDR3 has 13 amino acids. CDR3 residues: CSARTGTNSPLHF. CDR3 DNA: TGCAGTGCTAGGACAGGAACGAATTCACCCCTCCACTTT.

This clonotype was picked up a small number of times. The chain recombines TRBV7-2 with TRBJ1-1, with D maybe TRBD1 (5 bases). The CDR3 has 13 amino acids. The germline V gene encodes CDR1 SGHTA and CDR2 FQGNSA. V lost 1 base and J lost 3, with 6 bases in between. Here the CDR3 reads CASSLVTDTEAFF. The CDR3 region has the DNA TGTGCCAGCAGCTTAGTGACAGACACTGAAGCTTTCTTT.

This clonotype is a singleton in its sample. This may be a read error: a much more frequent sequence differs by one nucleotide. The gene calls are TRBV5-1 and TRBJ2-5; unclear D gene. The length of the CDR3 is 14 residues. The germline V gene has CDR1 SGHRS and CDR2 YFSETQ. The DNA of the CDR3 is TGCGCCAGCATCTTGGATTCTGCAGAAGAGACCCAGTACTTC. It is translated as CASILDSAEETQYF.

There are many counts of this clonotype. This sequence joins TRBV15 and TRBJ2-7; 10 positions agree with TRBD1. This CDR3 has 16 amino acids. Per germline, CDR1 LNHNV and CDR2 YYDKDF (reference sequence). J was trimmed by 4 bases and V by 3 bases; bases with no gene match: 9. CDR3 residues: CATSRPPGQGYYEQYF. For the CDR3, the DNA is TGTGCCACCAGCAGGCCACCGGGACAGGGGTATTACGAGCAGTACTTC.

This sequence joins TRBV29-1 and TRBJ1-2; 9 bases fit TRBD1. This CDR3 has 12 amino acids. V lost 4 bases to trimming and J lost 13 bases; unmatched junction nucleotides: 10. Germline CDR1 SQVTM, CDR2 ANQGSEA. CDR3 protein: CSVAGDRVGGTF. CDR3 in DNA: TGCAGCGTTGCAGGGGACAGGGTTGGGGGCACCTTC.

V and J are TRBV12-3 or TRBV12-4 and TRBJ2-7; 7 bases agree with TRBD2. V shed 7 bases and J 0 bases; nucleotides not matched to a gene: 6. CDR3 length: 14 residues. The DNA of the CDR3 is TGTGCCAGCAATTCAGGACTAGACTCCTACGAGCAGTACTTC. This gives the protein CASNSGLDSYEQYF.

The CDR3 here is CSVEGAGGPDTQYF. CDR3 DNA: TGCAGCGTTGAAGGGGCAGGAGGCCCAGATACGCAGTATTTT. The rearrangement uses TRBV29-1 and TRBJ2-3; D might be TRBD2 (5 bases). Germline-derived CDR1 and CDR2 are SQVTM and ANQGSEA. The CDR3 has 14 residues. Trimming stripped 1 base from V and 4 bases from J, with 12 bases between.

This clonotype has more than one count but fewer than ten. The chain links TRBV30 to TRBJ1-3; D is possibly TRBD1 (5 bases). Germline CDR1 and CDR2: GTSNPN and SVGIG (reference sequence). V was clipped by 4 bases and J by 9 bases, with 16 bases between them. CDR3 size: 13 residues. CDR3 bases: TGTGCCTGGACGACGGGGGACTCGGGCACCATATATTTT. Translated, it gives CAWTTGDSGTIYF.

V gene TRBV28 combines with J gene TRBJ2-1, with no clear D. This CDR3 is built from 12 residues. V dropped 7 bases and J dropped 7 bases, with 11 bases sitting between them. Germline-derived CDR1 and CDR2 are MDHEN and SYDVKM. The CDR3 loop reads CASNIGRNEQFF. The DNA of the CDR3 is TGTGCCAGCAATATAGGGCGAAATGAGCAGTTCTTC.

This clonotype was observed a few times. V is TRBV4-1 and J is TRBJ1-1; TRBD1 aligns across 7 bases. The V gene's germline CDR1 is MGHRA and CDR2 YSYEKL. The J segment lost 0 bases and the V segment lost 0 bases, leaving 7 bases of the junction unmatched. The CDR3 covers 17 residues. The chain's CDR3 is CASSQDPGQKLNTEAFF. The CDR3 nucleotides are TGCGCCAGCAGCCAAGATCCGGGACAGAAATTGAACACTGAAGCTTTCTTT.

The CDR3 bases are TGCGCCAGCACCGGGGACAGGGGATACCAAGAGACCCAGTACTTC. Translated, it gives CASTGDRGYQETQYF. The V and J genes are TRBV10-2 and TRBJ2-5, with 10 bases matching TRBD1. Germline trimming cut 7 bases from V and 0 bases from J; bases unmatched to any gene: 5. The germline CDR1 and CDR2 sequences are WSHSY and SAAADI. The CDR3 loop spans 15 amino acids.

The V gene is TRBV29-1, the J gene TRBJ2-7; D is perhaps TRBD1 or TRBD2 (6 bases each). CDR3 length: 14 residues. CDR1 SQVTM and CDR2 ANQGSEA come from the germline V gene. Trimming took off 4 bases at V and 5 bases at J, with 18 bases between the two ends. CDR3 DNA: TGCAGCGTTGTAGGGGGGAATGGGGTCGACGAGCAGTACTTC. It translates to CSVVGGNGVDEQYF.

In its sample, this clonotype was seen a few times. The genes are TRBV21-1 and TRBJ2-7; the table's D call of TRBD2 was not tested on the DNA. TRBV21-1 is flagged as a pseudogene. The CDR3 is made up of 14 amino acids. In nucleotides, the CDR3 is TGTGCCAGTTCGGGCCGGCGGGAGACCCACGAGCAGTACTTC. Its translation: CASSGRRETHEQYF.

In its sample, this clonotype was seen many times. The chain couples TRBV10-3 to TRBJ2-7, with no clear D. The germline CDR1 and CDR2 sequences are ENHRY and SYGVKD. This CDR3 has 12 residues. Trimming removed 3 bases at V and 4 bases at J, with 7 bases between. The CDR3 region is CAISEQFYEQYF. In DNA, the CDR3 is TGTGCCATCAGTGAACAGTTTTACGAGCAGTACTTC.

This clonotype came up many times. The J gene is TRBJ1-1, the V gene TRBV2; possibly TRBD1 for D (5 bases). Germline V gene data show CDR1 as SNHLY and CDR2 as FYNNEI. This CDR3 has 15 residues. The V end was cut by 3 bases, the J end by 0 bases, with 11 bases between. CDR3 region: CASSERWGVNTEAFF. The CDR3, as DNA: TGTGCCAGCAGTGAGAGATGGGGGGTGAACACTGAAGCTTTCTTT. Using reference TRBV2 and TRBJ1-1 for the parts outside the CDR3, the full variable domain is EPEVTQTPSHQVTQMGQEVILRCVPISNHLYFYWYRQILGQKVEFLVSFYNNEISEKSEIFDDQFSVERPDGSNFTLKIRSTKLEDSAMYFCASSERWGVNTEAFFGQGTRLTVV.

This clonotype showed up many times. The chain recombines TRBV20-1 with TRBJ1-5; D not certain. CDR1 and CDR2 from the germline V gene are DFQATT and SNEGSKA (reference sequence). The CDR3 runs to 12 residues. Trimming took 3 bases from V and 5 from J, leaving 8 bases between them. The CDR3 region has the DNA TGCAGTGCTAGGGCCGGAGATCAGCCCCAGCATTTT. This encodes CSARAGDQPQHF.

The chain has TRBV28 and TRBJ2-2; TRBD2 matches 9 bases. The CDR3 extends over 13 amino acids. V lost 8 bases, J lost 7 bases, and 5 bases stayed unmatched. Germline loops: CDR1 MDHEN, CDR2 SYDVKM. This CDR3 reads CASVNSGSGELFF. CDR3 nucleotides: TGTGCCAGCGTTAATAGCGGGAGCGGGGAGCTGTTTTTT.

This clonotype has a count of ten or more. V is TRBV12-3 or TRBV12-4 and J is TRBJ2-3; D unclear. This CDR3 spans 14 amino acids. Trimming took 7 bases from V and 3 from J, leaving 14 bases between them. In nucleotides, the CDR3 is TGTGCCAGCACCGAGGTGTCCGAGACAGATACGCAGTATTTT. This sequence encodes CASTEVSETDTQYF.

The table lists this clonotype with a few counts. The chain employs TRBV18 and TRBJ2-3; TRBD1 matches at 7 bases. Per germline, CDR1 KGHSH and CDR2 LQKENI. The CDR3 is made up of 14 amino acids. V lost 4 bases and J lost 6; bases outside the gene matches: 7. CDR3 region: CASSLAQGSDTQYF. DNA of the CDR3: TGTGCCAGCTCACTTGCACAGGGGAGTGATACGCAGTATTTT.

The rearrangement links TRBV18 to TRBJ2-2; no reliable D call. CDR1 and CDR2 (germline): KGHSH, LQKENI. There are 14 residues in the CDR3. V was cut by 6 bases and J by 0 bases, with 8 bases left in between. The CDR3, as DNA: TGTGCCAGCTCGATTCAGACGAACACCGGGGAGCTGTTTTTT. Protein product: CASSIQTNTGELFF.